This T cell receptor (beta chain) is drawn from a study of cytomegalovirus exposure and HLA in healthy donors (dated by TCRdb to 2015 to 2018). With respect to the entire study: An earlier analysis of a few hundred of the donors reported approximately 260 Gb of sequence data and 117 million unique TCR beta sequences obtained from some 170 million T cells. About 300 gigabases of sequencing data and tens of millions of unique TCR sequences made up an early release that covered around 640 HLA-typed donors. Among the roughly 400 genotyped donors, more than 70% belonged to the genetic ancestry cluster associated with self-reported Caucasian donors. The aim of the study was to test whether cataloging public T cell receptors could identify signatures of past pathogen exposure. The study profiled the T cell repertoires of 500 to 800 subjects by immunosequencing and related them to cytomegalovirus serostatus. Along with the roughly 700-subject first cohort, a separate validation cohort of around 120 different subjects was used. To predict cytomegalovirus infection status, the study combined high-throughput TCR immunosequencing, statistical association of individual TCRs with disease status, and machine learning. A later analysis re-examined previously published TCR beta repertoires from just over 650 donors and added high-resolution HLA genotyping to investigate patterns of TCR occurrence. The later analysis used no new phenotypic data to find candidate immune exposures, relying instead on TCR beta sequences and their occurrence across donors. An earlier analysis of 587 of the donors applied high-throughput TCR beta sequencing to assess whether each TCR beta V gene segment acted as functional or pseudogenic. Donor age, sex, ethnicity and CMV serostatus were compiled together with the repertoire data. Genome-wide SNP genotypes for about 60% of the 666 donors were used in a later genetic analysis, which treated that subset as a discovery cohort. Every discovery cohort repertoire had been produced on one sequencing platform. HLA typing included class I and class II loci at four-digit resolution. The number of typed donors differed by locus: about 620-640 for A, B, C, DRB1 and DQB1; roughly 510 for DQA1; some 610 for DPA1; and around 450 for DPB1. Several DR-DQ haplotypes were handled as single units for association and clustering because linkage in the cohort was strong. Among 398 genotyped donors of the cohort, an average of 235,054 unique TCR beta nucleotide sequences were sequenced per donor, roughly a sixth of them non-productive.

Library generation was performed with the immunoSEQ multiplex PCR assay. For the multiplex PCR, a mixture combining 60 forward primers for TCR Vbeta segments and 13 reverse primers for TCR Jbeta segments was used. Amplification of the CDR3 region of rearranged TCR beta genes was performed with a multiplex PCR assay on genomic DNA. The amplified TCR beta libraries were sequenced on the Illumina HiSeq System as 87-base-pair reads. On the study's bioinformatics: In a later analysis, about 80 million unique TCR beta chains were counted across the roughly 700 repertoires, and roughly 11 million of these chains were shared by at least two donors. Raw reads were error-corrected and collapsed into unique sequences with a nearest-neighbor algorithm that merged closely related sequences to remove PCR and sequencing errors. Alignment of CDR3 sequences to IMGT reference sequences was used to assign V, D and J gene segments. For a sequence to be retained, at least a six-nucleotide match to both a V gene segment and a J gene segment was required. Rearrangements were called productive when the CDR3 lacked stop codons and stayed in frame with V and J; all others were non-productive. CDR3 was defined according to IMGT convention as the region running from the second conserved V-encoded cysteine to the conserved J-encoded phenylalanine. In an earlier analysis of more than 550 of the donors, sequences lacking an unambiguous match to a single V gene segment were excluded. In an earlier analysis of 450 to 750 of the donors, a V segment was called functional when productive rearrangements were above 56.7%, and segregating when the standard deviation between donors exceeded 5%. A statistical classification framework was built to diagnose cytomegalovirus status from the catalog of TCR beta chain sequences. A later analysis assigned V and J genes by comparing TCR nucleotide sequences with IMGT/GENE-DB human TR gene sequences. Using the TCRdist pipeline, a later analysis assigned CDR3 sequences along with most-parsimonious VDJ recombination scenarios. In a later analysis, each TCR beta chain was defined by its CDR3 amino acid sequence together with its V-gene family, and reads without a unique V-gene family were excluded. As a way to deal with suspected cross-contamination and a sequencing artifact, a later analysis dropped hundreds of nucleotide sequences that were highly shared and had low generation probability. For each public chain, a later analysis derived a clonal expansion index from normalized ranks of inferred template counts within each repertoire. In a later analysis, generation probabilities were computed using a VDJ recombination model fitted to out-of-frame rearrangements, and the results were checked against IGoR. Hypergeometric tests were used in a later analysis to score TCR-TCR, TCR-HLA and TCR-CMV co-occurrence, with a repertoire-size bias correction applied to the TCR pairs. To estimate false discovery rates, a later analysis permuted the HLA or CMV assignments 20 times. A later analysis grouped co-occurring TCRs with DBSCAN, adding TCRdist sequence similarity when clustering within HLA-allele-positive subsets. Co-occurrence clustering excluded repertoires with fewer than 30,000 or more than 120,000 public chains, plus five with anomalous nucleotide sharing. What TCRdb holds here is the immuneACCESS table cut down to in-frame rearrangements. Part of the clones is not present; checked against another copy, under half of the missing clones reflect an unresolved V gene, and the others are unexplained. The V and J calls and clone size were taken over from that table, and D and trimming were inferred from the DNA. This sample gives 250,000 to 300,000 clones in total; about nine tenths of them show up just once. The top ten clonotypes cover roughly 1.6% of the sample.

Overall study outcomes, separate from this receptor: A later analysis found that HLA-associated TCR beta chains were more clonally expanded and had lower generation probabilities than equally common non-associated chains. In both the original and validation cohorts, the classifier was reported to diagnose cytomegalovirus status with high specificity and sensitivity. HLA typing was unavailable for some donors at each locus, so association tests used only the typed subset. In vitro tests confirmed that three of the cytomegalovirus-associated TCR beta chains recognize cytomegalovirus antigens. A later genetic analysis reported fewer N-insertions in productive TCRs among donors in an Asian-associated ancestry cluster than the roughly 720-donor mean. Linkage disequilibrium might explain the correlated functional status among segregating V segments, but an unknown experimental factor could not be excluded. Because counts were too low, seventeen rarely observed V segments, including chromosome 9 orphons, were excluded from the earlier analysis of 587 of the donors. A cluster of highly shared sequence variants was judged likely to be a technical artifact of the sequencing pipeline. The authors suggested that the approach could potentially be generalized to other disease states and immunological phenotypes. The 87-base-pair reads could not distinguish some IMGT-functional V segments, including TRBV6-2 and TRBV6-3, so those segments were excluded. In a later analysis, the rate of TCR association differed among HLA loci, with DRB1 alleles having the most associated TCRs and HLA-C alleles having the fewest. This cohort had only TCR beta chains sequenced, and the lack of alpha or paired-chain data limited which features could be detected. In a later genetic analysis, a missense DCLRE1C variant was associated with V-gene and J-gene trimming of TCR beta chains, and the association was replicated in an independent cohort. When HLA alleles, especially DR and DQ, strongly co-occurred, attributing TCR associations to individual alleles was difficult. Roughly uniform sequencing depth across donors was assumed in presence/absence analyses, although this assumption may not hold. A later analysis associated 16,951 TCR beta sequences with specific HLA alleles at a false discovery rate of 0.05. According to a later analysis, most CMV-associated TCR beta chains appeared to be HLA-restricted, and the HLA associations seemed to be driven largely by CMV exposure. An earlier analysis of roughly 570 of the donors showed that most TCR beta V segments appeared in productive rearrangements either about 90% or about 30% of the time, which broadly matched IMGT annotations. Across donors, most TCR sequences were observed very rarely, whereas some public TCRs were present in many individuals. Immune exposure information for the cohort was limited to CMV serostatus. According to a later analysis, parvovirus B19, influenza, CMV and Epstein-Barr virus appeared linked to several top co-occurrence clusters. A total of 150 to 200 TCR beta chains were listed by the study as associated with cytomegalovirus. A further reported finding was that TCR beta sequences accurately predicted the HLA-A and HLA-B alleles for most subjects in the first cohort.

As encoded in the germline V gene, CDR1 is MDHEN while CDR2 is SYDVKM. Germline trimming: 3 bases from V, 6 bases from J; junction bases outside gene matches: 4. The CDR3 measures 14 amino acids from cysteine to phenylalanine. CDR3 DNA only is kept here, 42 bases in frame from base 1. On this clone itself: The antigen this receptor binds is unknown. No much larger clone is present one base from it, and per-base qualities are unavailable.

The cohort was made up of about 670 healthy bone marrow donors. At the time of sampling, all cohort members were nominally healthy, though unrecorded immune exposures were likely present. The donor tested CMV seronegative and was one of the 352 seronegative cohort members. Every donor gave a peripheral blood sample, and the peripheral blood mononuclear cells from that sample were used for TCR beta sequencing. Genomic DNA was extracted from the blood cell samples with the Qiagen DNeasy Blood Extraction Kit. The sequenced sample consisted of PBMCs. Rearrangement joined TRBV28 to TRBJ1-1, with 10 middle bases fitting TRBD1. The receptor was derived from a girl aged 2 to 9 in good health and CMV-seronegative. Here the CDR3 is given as CASSFETGGPEAFF. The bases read TGTGCCAGCAGTTTCGAGACAGGGGGCCCTGAAGCTTTCTTT. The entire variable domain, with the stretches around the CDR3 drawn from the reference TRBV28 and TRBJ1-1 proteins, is DVKVTQSSRYLVKRTGEKVFLECVQDMDHENMFWYRQDPGLGLRLIYFSYDVKMKEKGDIPEGYSVSREKKERFSLILESASTNQTSMYLCASSFETGGPEAFFGQGTRLTVV.